The clone carrying this T cell receptor beta chain was observed a few times. Its antigen is currently unknown. Prepared TCR beta cDNA libraries contained unique molecular identifiers. TCRdb reanalysed the PCR reads using MiXCR and keeps one entry per CDR3 protein. The data show some 890,000 distinct CDR3 sequences, around 53% seen once. The data belong to a study of post-analysis software for immune sequencing data. Across the study: Clinical courses comprised relapsing-remitting, secondary progressive and progressive-relapsing multiple sclerosis. Points from the study as a whole: Higher frequency in patients than in controls was seen for about five TRBV segments, with TRBV5-6, TRBV5-1 and TRBV20-1 among them. The F measure placed samples prepared in the same batch into strongly shared clusters.

The V end was cut by 0 bases, the J end by 7 bases, with 18 bases between. Germline V gives CDR1 DFQATT, CDR2 SNEGSKA (reference sequence). CDR3 length: 15 residues. The gene calls are TRBV20-1 and TRBJ2-5, with a weak D call TRBD1 (5 bases). The source of this sequence is a girl between 5 and 17 years old with multiple sclerosis. Specimen: blood. In nucleotides, the CDR3 is TGCAGTGCTAGAGATGGTAGGGGCTTTCGGGCGACCCAGTACTTC. It codes for CSARDGRGFRATQYF.